The 28 T cell receptor beta chains below were found in one sample sequenced in a study of T cell responses to AZD1222 COVID-19 vaccine. Generated by immunoSEQ multiplex PCR, the TCRdb table keeps only in-frame clones and is missing some. The repertoire holds 140,000 to 150,000 clones, with about 90% as singletons. Sequencing was performed on peripheral blood, taken on day 0 of AZD1222 vaccination. These receptors were obtained from an adult in good health.

J is TRBJ1-4 and V is TRBV19, with 7 bases identical to TRBD1. Germline V lookup: CDR1 LNHDA, CDR2 SQIVND (reference sequence). Trimming at V came to 5 bases and at J to 4 bases, leaving 10 bases not matched to a gene. The CDR3 is 16 amino acids. DNA for the CDR3: TGTGCCAGTAGTCCCTCCCGGACAGGATTTAATGAAAAACTGTTTTTT. Protein sequence: CASSPSRTGFNEKLFF.

V is TRBV5-1 and J is TRBJ2-3, with D unclear. The CDR3 covers 14 residues. CDR1 is SGHRS, CDR2 YFSETQ, per germline. V was shortened by 3 bases and J by 3 bases, with 11 bases between the two germline ends. The CDR3 spells CASSSETPTDTQYF. In nucleotides, the CDR3 is TGCGCCAGCAGCTCGGAGACTCCGACAGATACGCAGTATTTT.

J is TRBJ2-7 and V is TRBV2; TRBD2 agrees at 10 bases. The CDR3 sequence is 13 residues long. The germline V gene encodes CDR1 SNHLY and CDR2 FYNNEI. The trim removed 7 bases at V and 6 bases at J, leaving 6 bases unmatched. The CDR3 DNA follows: TGTGCCAGCAACCTAGCGGGAGATCGCGAGCAGTACTTC. Its protein is CASNLAGDREQYF.

The V gene is TRBV29-1, the J gene TRBJ2-7; 7 nucleotides align to TRBD1. The CDR3 is 12 amino acids. Germline V gene data show CDR1 as SQVTM and CDR2 as ANQGSEA. The V segment lost 3 bases and the J segment 5 bases; nucleotides outside the gene matches: 4. Here the CDR3 reads CSVETGSHEQYF. The CDR3 nucleotides are TGCAGCGTTGAGACAGGGTCCCACGAGCAGTACTTC.

The J gene is TRBJ1-5, the V gene TRBV6-5; possible D gene TRBD1, 6 bases. V was clipped by 10 bases and J by 2 bases, with 12 bases between them. In germline, CDR1 is MNHEY, CDR2 SVGAGI. This CDR3 region has 13 residues. The CDR3 is CATTGWGNQPQHF. DNA for the CDR3: TGTGCCACGACAGGATGGGGCAATCAGCCCCAGCATTTT.

This clone has a single count. The J gene is TRBJ1-1, the V gene TRBV11-3, with D possibly matching TRBD1 (5 bases). Trimming cost V 7 bases and J 3 bases, with 9 bases left between them. This CDR3 comprises 12 residues. Germline CDR1 is SGHNT and CDR2 is YENEEA. Here the CDR3 DNA reads TGTGCCAGCATGTGGGGGGACACTGAAGCTTTCTTT. It encodes CASMWGDTEAFF.

This chain uses TRBV9 with TRBJ1-3; TRBD1 is a possible D gene (6 bases). CDR1 and CDR2 (germline): SGDLS, YYNGEE. The CDR3 has 13 residues. The V and J ends lost 5 bases and 0 bases respectively, with 6 bases between them. The CDR3 sequence: CASRQGSGNTIYF. In DNA, the CDR3 is TGTGCCAGCAGACAGGGCTCTGGAAACACCATATATTTT.

The gene calls are TRBV28 and TRBJ1-1; 7 bases are shared with TRBD1. The V gene's germline CDR1 is MDHEN and CDR2 SYDVKM. J lost 5 bases, V lost 6 bases, and 12 bases had no gene match. The CDR3 sequence is 15 residues long. In DNA, the CDR3 is TGTGCCAGCAGCCCTCCTTCAGGGGGATGGACTGAAGCTTTCTTT. Its translation is CASSPPSGGWTEAFF.

The chain has TRBV24-1 and TRBJ2-2; TRBD1 aligns across 9 bases. The CDR3 totals 17 residues. Trimming took 4 bases from V and 2 from J; bases not matched to a gene: 7. Looked up from germline, CDR1 is KGHDR and CDR2 is SFDVKD. The CDR3 sequence is CATSDPTGGKNTGELFF. The CDR3 coding sequence is TGTGCCACCAGTGACCCGACAGGGGGAAAAAACACCGGGGAGCTGTTTTTT.

This chain joins TRBV19 and TRBJ1-5, with D possibly being TRBD1 (5 bases). V was trimmed by 3 bases and J by 2 bases, leaving 11 bases between them. The CDR3 length is 15 residues. The V gene's germline CDR1 is LNHDA and CDR2 SQIVND (reference sequence). The CDR3 DNA reads as TGTGCCAGTAGTATTCGGGGGGTAGGCAATCAGCCCCAGCATTTT. It yields the protein CASSIRGVGNQPQHF.

V is TRBV15 and J is TRBJ2-7, with a possible D match to TRBD1 (5 bases). CDR1 is LNHNV, CDR2 YYDKDF, per germline (reference sequence). The V end lost 1 base, the J end lost 4 bases, and 17 bases lay between the germline ends. The CDR3 consists of 16 residues. This CDR3 reads CATSRGGPEGVYEQYF. The DNA for the CDR3 is TGTGCCACCAGCAGAGGGGGCCCTGAAGGGGTTTACGAGCAGTACTTC.

The chain carries TRBV10-3 and TRBJ2-1; unclear D gene. The CDR3 has 15 amino acids. Germline CDR1 is ENHRY and CDR2 is SYGVKD. Trimming took off 10 bases at V and 6 bases at J, with 22 bases between the two ends. CDR3 sequence (DNA): TGTGCCACCAACGATTTGATCAGCGTGGGCAATGAGCAGTTCTTC. It codes for CATNDLISVGNEQFF.

The chain combines TRBV6-1 with TRBJ1-5; TRBD1 matches at 8 bases. J lost 7 bases, V lost 2 bases, and 7 bases had no gene match. The length of the CDR3 is 15 residues. Germline V lookup: CDR1 MNHNS, CDR2 SASEGT. This CDR3 reads CASSESQGAGQPQHF. Written as DNA, the CDR3 is TGTGCCAGCAGTGAAAGTCAGGGGGCTGGCCAGCCCCAGCATTTT.

V is TRBV6-2 or TRBV6-3 and J is TRBJ2-1; D not certain. The V and J ends lost 2 bases and 6 bases respectively, with 11 bases between them. The CDR3 has 14 amino acids. CDR1 and CDR2 (germline): MNHEY, SVGEGT. The DNA for the CDR3 is TGTGCCAGCAGTTACGAAACTCTTCGCAATGAGCAGTTCTTC. It translates to CASSYETLRNEQFF.

This sequence joins TRBV30 and TRBJ2-7; perhaps TRBD1 as D (5 bases). V lost 0 bases and J 6 bases, leaving 9 bases between the germline ends. The CDR3 is made up of 12 amino acids. Germline lookup yields CDR1 GTSNPN and CDR2 SVGIG (reference sequence). Here the CDR3 reads CAWSVGQGEQYF. CDR3 sequence (DNA): TGTGCCTGGAGTGTGGGGCAGGGCGAGCAGTACTTC.

This rearrangement joins TRBV15 to TRBJ2-7; TRBD1 is a possible D gene (6 bases). Germline-derived CDR1 and CDR2 are LNHNV and YYDKDF (reference sequence). Trimming took 6 bases from V and 4 from J, leaving 16 bases between them. The CDR3 sequence is 14 residues long. CDR3 in DNA: TGTGCCACCAGTTGGGACAAGGGCGCGTACGAGCAGTACTTC. This codes for CATSWDKGAYEQYF.

V is TRBV6-5 and J is TRBJ1-4; D may be TRBD1 (5 bases). V was clipped by 2 bases and J by 7 bases, with 17 bases between them. Germline V gene data show CDR1 as MNHEY and CDR2 as SVGAGI. The CDR3 runs to 16 residues. The CDR3 reads CASSYDPPRDSEKLFF. CDR3 bases: TGTGCCAGCAGTTACGATCCACCGCGAGACAGTGAAAAACTGTTTTTT.

J is TRBJ1-2 and V is TRBV3-1 (or the pseudogene TRBV3-2); D is perhaps TRBD1 (6 bases). Germline V gives CDR1 LGHDT, CDR2 YNNKEL (reference sequence). V lost 5 bases, J lost 4 bases, and 11 bases lay in between. The CDR3 contains 13 residues. DNA of the CDR3: TGTGCCAGCAGCTTCAGGGGAGGCTATGGCTACACCTTC. Protein product: CASSFRGGYGYTF.

The chain joins TRBV2 to TRBJ1-1; a weak D match, TRBD1 (5 bases). The CDR3 is 17 amino acids. Germline V lookup: CDR1 SNHLY, CDR2 FYNNEI. V was trimmed by 2 bases and J by 0 bases, leaving 16 bases between them. The CDR3 nucleotides are TGTGCCAGCAGTGAATGGGGGGGTGGAGAACTGAACACTGAAGCTTTCTTT. Residues: CASSEWGGGELNTEAFF.

This clone showed up just once. The gene calls are TRBV5-5 and TRBJ2-7; D is undetermined. V dropped 1 base and J dropped 0 bases, with 2 bases sitting between them. The CDR3 has 12 residues. Germline CDR1 and CDR2: SGHKS and YYEKEE (reference sequence). The CDR3 region has the DNA TGTGCCAGCAGCTTGAGCTCCTACGAGCAGTACTTC. Protein: CASSLSSYEQYF.

The chain has TRBV10-3 and TRBJ1-4, with D possibly TRBD1 on 6 matching bases. V dropped 3 bases and J dropped 8 bases, with 10 bases sitting between them. This CDR3 is 13 amino acids long. Germline CDR1 reads ENHRY; CDR2 reads SYGVKD. The DNA of the CDR3 is TGTGCCATCAGTGATACCGACAGGGAAAAACTGTTTTTT. As protein: CAISDTDREKLFF.

V and J are TRBV30 and TRBJ1-1, with 8 bases identical to TRBD1. The CDR3 is made up of 13 amino acids. V lost 3 bases, J lost 3 bases, and 3 bases stayed unmatched. Germline-derived CDR1 and CDR2 are GTSNPN and SVGIG (reference sequence). CDR3 sequence: CAWRDRADTEAFF. In DNA, the CDR3 is TGTGCCTGGAGGGACAGGGCAGACACTGAAGCTTTCTTT. Full variable domain (rest looked up from reference TRBV30 and TRBJ1-1): SQTIHQWPATLVQPVGSPLSLECTVEGTSNPNLYWYRQAAGRGLQLLFYSVGIGQISSEVPQNLSASRPQDRQFILSSKKLLLSDSGFYLCAWRDRADTEAFFGQGTRLTVV.

The chain joins TRBV19 to TRBJ2-6; D unclear. The germline V gene encodes CDR1 LNHDA and CDR2 SQIVND (reference sequence). V was clipped by 0 bases and J by 2 bases, with 2 bases between them. The CDR3 covers 14 residues. CDR3 coding DNA: TGTGCCAGTAGTATAGATGCTGGGGCCAACGTCCTGACTTTC. This translates into CASSIDAGANVLTF.

The chain carries TRBV19 and TRBJ1-3; D possibly corresponds to TRBD1 (5 bases). Trimming cost V 7 bases and J 1 base, with 14 bases left between them. The CDR3 is 15 residues long. Germline CDR1 and CDR2: LNHDA and SQIVND (reference sequence). CDR3 sequence: CASTRWGVSGNTIYF. CDR3 DNA: TGTGCCAGTACCCGATGGGGGGTTTCTGGAAACACCATATATTTT. The entire variable domain, with the rest obtained from reference TRBV19 and TRBJ1-3, is as follows: DGGITQSPKYLFRKEGQNVTLSCEQNLNHDAMYWYRQDPGQGLRLIYYSQIVNDFQKGDIAEGYSVSREKKESFPLTVTSAQKNPTAFYLCASTRWGVSGNTIYFGEGSWLTVV.

This clone was detected a few times. The chain is built from TRBV6-6 and TRBJ1-2; 11 bases align to TRBD1. The CDR3 extends over 16 amino acids. Germline CDR1 reads MNHNY; CDR2 reads SVGAGI (reference sequence). After removal of 5 bases from V and 7 bases from J, the junction contained 12 bases not matched to a gene. CDR3 region: CASSREARTGGTGYTF. The CDR3 bases are TGTGCCAGCAGTCGAGAAGCTAGGACAGGGGGCACTGGCTACACCTTC.

This chain connects TRBV5-4 to TRBJ2-1, with 14 positions matching TRBD2. V was pared by 5 bases and J by 7 bases, with 2 bases of the junction left unmatched. The CDR3 loop spans 14 amino acids. From germline, CDR1 is SGHNT and CDR2 YYREEE (reference sequence). The CDR3 sequence: CASRTSGRGNEQFF. As DNA, the CDR3 is TGTGCCAGCAGGACTAGCGGGAGGGGGAATGAGCAGTTCTTC.

The rearrangement uses TRBV6-5 and TRBJ2-7; perhaps D is TRBD1 or TRBD2 (5 bases each). Per the germline V gene, CDR1 is MNHEY and CDR2 is SVGAGI. The CDR3 covers 15 residues. Trimming shortened V by 0 bases and J by 3 bases, and 12 bases separated the two germline ends. This CDR3 reads CASSYSTGRYYEQYF. As DNA, the CDR3 is TGTGCCAGCAGTTACTCGACGGGGCGGTACTACGAGCAGTACTTC.

The chain couples TRBV19 to TRBJ1-2; D is undetermined. V lost 3 bases and J 7 bases, leaving 9 bases between the germline ends. The CDR3 covers 12 residues. The germline V gene encodes CDR1 LNHDA and CDR2 SQIVND (reference sequence). CDR3 region: CASSIDYGGYTF. The CDR3 nucleotides read TGTGCCAGTAGTATTGATTACGGTGGCTACACCTTC.